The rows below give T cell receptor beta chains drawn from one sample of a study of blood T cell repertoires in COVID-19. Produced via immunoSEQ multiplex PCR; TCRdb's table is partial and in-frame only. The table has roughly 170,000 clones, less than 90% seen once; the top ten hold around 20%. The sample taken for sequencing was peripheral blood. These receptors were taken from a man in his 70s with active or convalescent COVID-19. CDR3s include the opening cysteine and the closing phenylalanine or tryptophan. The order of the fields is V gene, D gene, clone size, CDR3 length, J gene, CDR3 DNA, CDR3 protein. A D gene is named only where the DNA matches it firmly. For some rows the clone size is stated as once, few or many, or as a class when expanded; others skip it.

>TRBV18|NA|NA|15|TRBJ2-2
TGTGCCAGCTCACACCAGGGTCGTAACACCGGGGAGCTGTTTTTT
CASSHQGRNTGELFF
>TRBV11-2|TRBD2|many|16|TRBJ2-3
TGTGCCAGCAGCTTAGTTAGCGGGGGCTACACAGATACGCAGTATTTT
CASSLVSGGYTDTQYF
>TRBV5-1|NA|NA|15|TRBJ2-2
TGCGCCAGCAACCCAGATGGCTCGAACACCGGGGAGCTGTTTTTT
CASNPDGSNTGELFF
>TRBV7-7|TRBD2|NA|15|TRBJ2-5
TGTGCTAGCAGCGTCAACCTAGCGGTGCAAGAGACCCAGTACTTC
CASSVNLAVQETQYF
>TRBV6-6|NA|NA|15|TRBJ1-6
TGTGCCAGCAGTTATCAGGGGAATTATAATTCACCCCTCCACTTT
CASSYQGNYNSPLHF
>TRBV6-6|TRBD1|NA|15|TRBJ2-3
TGTGCCAGCAGTTGGACAGGGAGTGGGGCAGATACGCAGTATTTT
CASSWTGSGADTQYF
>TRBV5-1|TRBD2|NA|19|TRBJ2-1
TGCGCCAGCAGCCCCGGCAGCCTAGCGGGGGGGAGCTCCTACAATGAGCAGTTCTTC
CASSPGSLAGGSSYNEQFF
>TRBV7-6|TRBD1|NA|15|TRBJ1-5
TGTGCCAGCAGCATACAGGGGCACGGTGGACAGCCCCAGCATTTT
CASSIQGHGGQPQHF
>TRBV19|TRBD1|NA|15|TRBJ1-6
TGTGCCAGTAGTAGGAGACAGGGGGCGAAATCACCCCTCCACTTT
CASSRRQGAKSPLHF
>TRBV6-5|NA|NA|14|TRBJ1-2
TGTGCCAGCATCCCCAGCCAGGGGCCGTATGGCTACACCTTC
CASIPSQGPYGYTF
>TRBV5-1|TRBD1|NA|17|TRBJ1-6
TGCGCCAGCAGCTCCGGACAGGCACCGGGCTCGAATTCACCCCTCCACTTT
CASSSGQAPGSNSPLHF
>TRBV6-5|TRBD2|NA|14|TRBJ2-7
TGTGCCAGCGCCAGCGGGAGGGCCCCCTACGAGCAGTACTTC
CASASGRAPYEQYF
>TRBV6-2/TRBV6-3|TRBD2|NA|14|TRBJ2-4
TGTGCCAGCAGCTTTCTAGCGGGGAAAAACATTCAGTACTTC
CASSFLAGKNIQYF
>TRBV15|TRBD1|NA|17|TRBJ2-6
TGTGCCACCAGCAGAACGGACAGGGGGCCTGGGGCCAACGTCCTGACTTTC
CATSRTDRGPGANVLTF
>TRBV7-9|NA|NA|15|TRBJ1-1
TGTGCCAGCAGCCCGCCCCGAGGGGGATTGGTTGAAGCTTTCTTT
CASSPPRGGLVEAFF
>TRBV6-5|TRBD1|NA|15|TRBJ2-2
TGTGCCAGCATCTCACAGGGGGCGCTGGGCGGGGAGCTGTTTTTT
CASISQGALGGELFF
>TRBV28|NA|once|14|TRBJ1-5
TGTGCCAGCAAAATAGACAGGCCGCTTCAGCCCCAGCATTTT
CASKIDRPLQPQHF
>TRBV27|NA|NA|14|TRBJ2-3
TGTGCCAGCAGTTCCTCCTCCAGGGGCTATACGCAGTATTTT
CASSSSSRGYTQYF
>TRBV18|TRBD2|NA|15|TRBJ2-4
TGTGCCAGCTCACCGGGGAGGGGATATGGGAACATTCAGTACTTC
CASSPGRGYGNIQYF
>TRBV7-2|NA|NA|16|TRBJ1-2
TGTGCCAGCAGCTTTAGCGTGGCTGGAAACAACTATGGCTACACCTTC
CASSFSVAGNNYGYTF
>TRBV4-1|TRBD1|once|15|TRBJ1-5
TGCGCCAGCAGCCCCGCGGGACAGAGCAATCAGCCCCAGCATTTT
CASSPAGQSNQPQHF
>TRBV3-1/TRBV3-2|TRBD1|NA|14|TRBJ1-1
TGTGCCAGCAGCCAAGACAGGGGGTGGACTGAAGCTTTCTTT
CASSQDRGWTEAFF
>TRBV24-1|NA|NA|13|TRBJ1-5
TGTGCCACCAGTGGTTGGGACATTCAGCCCCAGCATTTT
CATSGWDIQPQHF
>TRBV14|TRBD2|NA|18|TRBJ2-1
TGTGCCAGCAGCCAAGATACCAAGACCCTAGCGGGAGGTCATGAGCAGTTCTTC
CASSQDTKTLAGGHEQFF
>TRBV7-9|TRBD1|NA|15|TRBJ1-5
TGTGCCAGCAGCCGGACAGGGGTTTGGAATCAGCCCCAGCATTTT
CASSRTGVWNQPQHF
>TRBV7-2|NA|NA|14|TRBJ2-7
TGTGCCAGCAGCTTATCTGGGACACCCAACGAGCAGTACTTC
CASSLSGTPNEQYF
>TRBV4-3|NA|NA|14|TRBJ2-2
TGCGCCAGCAGCCAGCTAGGAGGATCCGGGGAGCTGTTTTTT
CASSQLGGSGELFF
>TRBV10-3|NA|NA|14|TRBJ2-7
TGTGCCATCAGTGAGATCGGGAGCGGGTACGAGCAGTACTTC
CAISEIGSGYEQYF
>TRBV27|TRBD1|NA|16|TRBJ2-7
TGTGCCAGCAGTTTCCTTGGCGCGGGCAGGGGGTACGAGCAGTACTTC
CASSFLGAGRGYEQYF
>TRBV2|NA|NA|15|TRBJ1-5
TGTGCCAGCACTATGGACGGAGACAGCCTTTCGACCCAGCATTTT
CASTMDGDSLSTQHF
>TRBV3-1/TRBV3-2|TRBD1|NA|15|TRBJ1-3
TGTGCCAGCAGCCTATCGACAGGGACTGGAAACACCATATATTTT
CASSLSTGTGNTIYF
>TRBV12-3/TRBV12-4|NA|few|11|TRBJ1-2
TGTGCCAGCACCATAAGGGGTGGCTACACCTTC
CASTIRGGYTF
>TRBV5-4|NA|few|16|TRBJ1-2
TGTGCCAGCAGCTCCCCCGAACAGGGAGTTGGCTATGGCTACACCTTC
CASSSPEQGVGYGYTF
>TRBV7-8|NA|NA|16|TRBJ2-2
TGTGCCAGCAGCTTAGTTCGGGGACAAAACACCGGGGAGCTGTTTTTT
CASSLVRGQNTGELFF
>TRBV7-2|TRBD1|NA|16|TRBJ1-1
TGTGCCAGCAGCCCTGACAGGGTCTCGTTGAACACTGAAGCTTTCTTT
CASSPDRVSLNTEAFF
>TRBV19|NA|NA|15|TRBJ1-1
TGTGCCAGTAGTATAGGGGGCAGGGTGGGCACTGAAGCTTTCTTT
CASSIGGRVGTEAFF
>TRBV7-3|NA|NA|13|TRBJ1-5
TGTGCCAGCAGCTTAACGCCCGGGGAGGGTCAGCATTTT
CASSLTPGEGQHF
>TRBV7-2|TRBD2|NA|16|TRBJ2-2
TGTGCCAGCCCGGGGACGGGGGGGTCTGTAATCGGGGAGCTGTTTTTT
CASPGTGGSVIGELFF
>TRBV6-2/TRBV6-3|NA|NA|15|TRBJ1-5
TGTGCCAGCAGTTACGCGGGGGCGGGCAATCAGCCCCAGCATTTT
CASSYAGAGNQPQHF
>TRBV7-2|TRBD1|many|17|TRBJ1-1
TGTGCCAGCAGCTTAGCTGGGAGGGGACAGGGTAAATCTGAAGCTTTCTTT
CASSLAGRGQGKSEAFF
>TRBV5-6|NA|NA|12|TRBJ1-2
TGTGCCAGCAGCAGTCAGGGGTATGGCTGCACCTTC
CASSSQGYGCTF
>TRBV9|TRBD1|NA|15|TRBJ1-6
TGTGCCAGCAGCGCCAGGGGGTCTCGGAATTCACCCCTCCACTTT
CASSARGSRNSPLHF